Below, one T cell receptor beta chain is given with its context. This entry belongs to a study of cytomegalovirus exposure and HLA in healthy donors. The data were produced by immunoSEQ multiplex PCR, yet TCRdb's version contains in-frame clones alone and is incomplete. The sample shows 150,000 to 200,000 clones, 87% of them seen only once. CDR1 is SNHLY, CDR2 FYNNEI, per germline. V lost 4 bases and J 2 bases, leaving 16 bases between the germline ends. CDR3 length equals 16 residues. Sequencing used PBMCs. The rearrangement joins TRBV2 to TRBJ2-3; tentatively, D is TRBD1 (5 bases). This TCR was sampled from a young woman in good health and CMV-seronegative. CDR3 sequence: CASSAAGGAFTDTQYF. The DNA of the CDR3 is TGTGCCAGCAGTGCCGCCGGTGGGGCTTTCACAGATACGCAGTATTTT.